This is a list of T cell receptor beta chains from one sample in a study of CD8 T cells in Susac syndrome. TCRdb independently ran MiXCR on the immunoSEQ multiplex PCR reads; one entry per CDR3 protein. The table records 75,000 to 80,000 distinct CDR3 sequences, roughly 95% of them present only once. Sequencing used CD8+ T cells from PBMCs. The receptors come from a human donor with Susac syndrome. Each CDR3 is given with its conserved first and last residue. The D gene is left open where the match is weak. Clone size is given for some rows only: seen once, a few or many times, or a class if the clone is expanded.

j_call | v_call | d_call | clone_size | cdr3_aa | cdr3_nt
TRBJ1-3 | TRBV7-6 | . | . | CASSEIPTIRTIYF | TGTGCCAGCAGCGAAATCCCCACTATCCGCACCATATATTTT
TRBJ2-7 | TRBV3-1 | TRBD1 | . | CASSQRYRDRFPYEQYF | TGTGCCAGCAGCCAACGTTACCGGGACAGATTCCCCTACGAGCAGTACTTC
TRBJ2-3 | TRBV5-6 | . | . | CASSLGTTDTQYF | TGTGCCAGCAGCTTGGGGACGACAGATACGCAGTATTTT
TRBJ2-5 | TRBV20-1 | . | . | CSARDKEGAPSAETQYF | TGCAGTGCTAGAGATAAGGAAGGGGCACCCTCCGCGGAGACCCAGTACTTC
TRBJ2-1 | TRBV7-9 | . | . | CASSPIYNEQFF | TGTGCCAGCAGCCCAATATACAATGAGCAGTTCTTC
TRBJ1-1 | TRBV7-8 | . | . | CASSNTGRLPEAFF | TGTGCCAGCAGCAACACCGGACGACTACCTGAAGCTTTCTTT
TRBJ2-2 | TRBV20-1 | . | once | CSAYERVSPGELFF | TGCAGTGCTTACGAAAGGGTATCCCCCGGGGAGCTGTTTTTT
TRBJ1-1 | TRBV20-1 | TRBD1 | . | CSARDRTGGGGREAFF | TGCAGTGCTAGAGATAGAACAGGGGGCGGGGGTAGAGAAGCTTTCTTT
TRBJ2-1 | TRBV6-1 | TRBD2 | . | CASSPSRGGQYYNEQFF | TGTGCCAGCAGTCCATCCCGGGGGGGGCAATACTACAATGAGCAGTTCTTC
TRBJ2-2 | TRBV6-2/TRBV6-3 | TRBD2 | . | CASSPTSWTGELFF | TGTGCCAGCAGTCCGACTAGCTGGACCGGGGAGCTGTTTTTT
TRBJ2-5 | TRBV27 | TRBD1 | . | CASSRGHSETQYF | TGTGCCAGCAGTAGGGGGCATAGTGAGACCCAGTACTTC
TRBJ2-7 | TRBV7-9 | . | . | CASSPDKGSYEQYF | TGTGCCAGCAGCCCGGACAAGGGATCCTACGAGCAGTACTTC
TRBJ2-1 | TRBV20-1 | TRBD1 | . | CSARDSDYNEQFF | TGCAGTGCTCGGGACAGCGACTACAATGAGCAGTTCTTC
TRBJ2-7 | TRBV29-1 | . | once | CSVESRSYEQYF | TGCAGCGTCGAGTCAAGGAGCTACGAGCAGTACTTC
TRBJ2-7 | TRBV30 | . | . | CAWSARGSGSYEQYF | TGTGCCTGGAGTGCTCGAGGGTCGGGCTCCTACGAGCAGTACTTC
TRBJ2-1 | TRBV27 | . | . | CASSSPVGLSNEQFF | TGTGCCAGCAGTTCCCCAGTAGGACTCTCCAATGAGCAGTTCTTC
TRBJ2-4 | TRBV12-3/TRBV12-4 | . | . | CASSFAAANIQYF | TGTGCCAGCAGTTTTGCAGCGGCAAACATTCAGTACTTC
TRBJ2-7 | TRBV7-9 | TRBD1 | . | CASSLEGQSYEQYF | TGTGCCAGCAGCTTAGAGGGACAGTCCTACGAGCAGTACTTC
TRBJ1-5 | TRBV7-8 | . | . | CASAMGGDYSNQPQHF | TGTGCCAGTGCCATGGGGGGGGATTATAGCAATCAGCCCCAGCATTTT
TRBJ2-3 | TRBV18 | . | . | CASSPMAYEGDTQYF | TGTGCCAGCTCACCAATGGCCTATGAGGGAGATACGCAGTATTTT
TRBJ2-1 | TRBV20-1 | . | . | CSARSGNEQFF | TGCAGTGCTAGATCGGGCAATGAGCAGTTCTTC
TRBJ1-6 | TRBV7-9 | . | . | CASSFGGDSPLHF | TGTGCCAGCAGCTTTGGGGGGGATTCACCCCTCCACTTT
TRBJ2-6 | TRBV23-1 | . | once | CASSQRPGPGQNGANVLTF | TGCGCCAGCAGTCAAAGACCGGGACCCGGGCAGAATGGGGCCAACGTCCTGACTTTC
TRBJ2-1 | TRBV7-9 | TRBD2 | once | CASSRTSGGALYNEQFF | TGTGCCAGCAGCCGGACTAGCGGGGGGGCTCTCTACAATGAGCAGTTCTTC
TRBJ1-1 | TRBV19 | . | . | CASRRGGEAFF | TGTGCCAGTAGGAGGGGAGGGGAAGCTTTCTTT
TRBJ2-7 | TRBV20-1 | TRBD1 | . | CSATIRGLTYEQYF | TGCAGTGCTACCATCAGGGGGCTGACCTACGAGCAGTACTTC
TRBJ2-3 | TRBV2 | . | . | CASSDKGSDTQYF | TGTGCCAGCAGTGACAAAGGATCAGATACGCAGTATTTT
TRBJ2-3 | TRBV3-1 | TRBD2 | . | CASSPGLAGGSTDTQYF | TGTGCCAGCAGCCCGGGACTAGCGGGGGGAAGCACAGATACGCAGTATTTT
TRBJ2-3 | TRBV11-2 | . | once | CASSLENSVGHTQYF | TGTGCCAGCAGCTTAGAGAACAGCGTCGGTCATACGCAGTATTTT
TRBJ2-3 | TRBV9 | . | . | CASSVASRGADTQYF | TGTGCCAGCAGCGTAGCTAGCAGGGGCGCAGATACGCAGTATTTT
TRBJ2-2 | TRBV27 | TRBD1 | . | CASSPRTGTNTGELFF | TGTGCCAGCAGCCCCCGGACAGGGACGAACACCGGGGAGCTGTTTTTT
TRBJ2-3 | TRBV5-6 | TRBD1 | . | CASSFEGTGSADTQYF | TGTGCCAGCAGCTTCGAAGGGACAGGGAGCGCAGATACGCAGTATTTT
TRBJ1-1 | TRBV9 | TRBD1 | . | CASSAGTGGIAFF | TGTGCCAGCAGCGCCGGGACAGGGGGGATAGCTTTCTTT
TRBJ2-7 | TRBV6-1 | TRBD1 | . | CASSGTGRTYEQYF | TGTGCCAGCAGCGGGACAGGGAGGACCTACGAGCAGTACTTC
TRBJ1-1 | TRBV12-3/TRBV12-4 | . | . | CASVRDKNTEAFF | TGTGCCAGCGTCCGTGATAAGAACACTGAAGCTTTCTTT
TRBJ2-1 | TRBV27 | . | . | CASSFTVTYNEQFF | TGTGCCAGCAGTTTCACAGTTACCTACAATGAGCAGTTCTTC
TRBJ2-3 | TRBV3-1 | TRBD2 | . | CASSFSGGHSTDTQYF | TGTGCCAGCAGCTTCAGCGGGGGCCATAGCACAGATACGCAGTATTTT
TRBJ2-3 | TRBV12-3/TRBV12-4 | TRBD2 | . | CASSLILAGGTDTQYF | TGTGCCAGCAGTTTAATTCTAGCGGGGGGCACAGATACGCAGTATTTT